One sample yielded the 2 T cell receptor beta chains listed below, sequenced in a study of shared clonotypes between healthy human individuals. CD8 cells regarded as naive lacked CD45RO, were positively chosen for CCR7, and omitted terminally differentiated effector memory CD45RA+ cells. The repertoire was sequenced with immunoSEQ multiplex PCR; TCRdb's copy has only in-frame clones and lacks some. The repertoire has roughly 2,000,000 clones, around 95% of them found once; the top ten carry about 1.6%. Sequenced sample: naive CD8+ T cells from PBMCs. The receptors here all came from a man younger than 35 in good health. Some clones in this sample may be carry-over from other donors' samples.

The rearrangement joins TRBV20-1 to TRBJ1-1; D is undetermined. The CDR3 spans 8 residues. The V end was cut by 4 bases, the J end by 11 bases, with 5 bases between. CDR1 is DFQATT, CDR2 SNEGSKA, per germline (reference sequence). The CDR3: CSAMRAFF. The CDR3 region has the DNA TGCAGTGCTATGCGCGCTTTCTTT.

This clone was counted a single time. In this CDR3 the conserved last residue, phenylalanine or tryptophan, is missing, so a read error is likely. The V gene is TRBV10-3, the J gene TRBJ1-2; no reliable D call. V was clipped by 5 bases and J by 8 bases, with 15 bases between them. The CDR3 has 13 residues. The germline V gene has CDR1 ENHRY and CDR2 SYGVKD. The CDR3 coding sequence is TGTGCCATCAGTCTATCATCCGAACGGGGCTACACCCTC. Protein product: CAISLSSERGYTL.